A single sample is the source of the 23 T cell receptor beta chains below, sequenced in a study of post-analysis software for immune sequencing data. Every TCR beta cDNA library bore unique molecular identifiers. TCRdb fed the PCR reads into MiXCR, producing one record per CDR3 protein. The sample consists of over 700,000 distinct CDR3 sequences, roughly 29% of them appearing once. Their target antigens are unknown. Whole-study findings and limits: Higher frequency in patients than in controls was seen for five TRBV segments, with TRBV5-6, TRBV5-1 and TRBV20-1 among them.

The specimen sequenced was blood. The receptors come from a girl between 5 and 17 years old with multiple sclerosis.

This clonotype was seen a few times. The rearrangement links TRBV20-1 to TRBJ2-3; D not certain. The CDR3 spans 14 residues. Per the germline V gene, CDR1 is DFQATT and CDR2 is SNEGSKA (reference sequence). Between the trimmed V and J ends, which lost 5 bases and 2 bases, there was a span of 14 bases. For the CDR3, the DNA is TGCAGTGCTCGCGCGACCTGGGACACAGATACGCAGTATTTT. This sequence encodes CSARATWDTDTQYF.

The genes are TRBV7-2 and TRBJ1-2; 10 bases map to TRBD1. J lost 4 bases, V lost 1 base, and 3 bases had no gene match. CDR3 length equals 15 residues. The germline gives CDR1 SGHTA, CDR2 FQGNSA. CDR3 bases: TGTGCCAGCAGCTTAGGGGGACAGGGGAGCTATGGCTACACCTTC. It encodes CASSLGGQGSYGYTF.

This clonotype was seen only a few times. V is TRBV24-1 and J is TRBJ2-3; 8 nucleotides match TRBD2. The CDR3 loop spans 16 amino acids. CDR1 and CDR2 from the germline V gene are KGHDR and SFDVKD. V lost 4 bases, J lost 3 bases, and 8 bases stayed unmatched. DNA of the CDR3: TGTGCCACCAGTGACCCAAGCGGGAGTGGGACAGATACGCAGTATTTT. Protein: CATSDPSGSGTDTQYF.

The DNA of the CDR3 is TGCAGCGTTGGGTCTAGCGGGAGTTCCCCCGAGCAGTACTTC. It encodes CSVGSSGSSPEQYF. The chain joins TRBV29-1 to TRBJ2-7; 10 positions match TRBD2. Germline lookup yields CDR1 SQVTM and CDR2 ANQGSEA. Trimming removed 4 bases from V and 6 bases from J; junction bases left unmatched: 9. The CDR3 spans 14 residues.

The sample holds many counts of this clonotype. The chain combines TRBV20-1 with TRBJ2-1; 11 bases map to TRBD2. The CDR3 extends over 15 amino acids. Trimming removed 3 bases from V and 2 bases from J; junction bases left unmatched: 3. Germline-derived CDR1 and CDR2 are DFQATT and SNEGSKA (reference sequence). DNA of the CDR3: TGCAGTGCTAGGAAGACTAGCGGGGCCTACAATGAGCAGTTCTTC. It translates to CSARKTSGAYNEQFF.

This clonotype was seen only a few times. V usage is TRBV27 and J usage is TRBJ1-2; D gene uncertain. Germline CDR1 is MNHEY and CDR2 is SMNVEV (reference sequence). This CDR3 region has 11 residues. The V end lost 6 bases, the J end lost 6 bases, and 8 bases lay between the germline ends. The chain's CDR3 is CASRTEDGYTF. The CDR3 DNA sequence: TGTGCCAGCAGGACTGAGGATGGCTACACCTTC.

The chain uses TRBV6-6 and TRBJ2-7; D is ambiguous. V shed 5 bases and J shed 3 bases, with 11 bases lying between them. Looked up from germline, CDR1 is MNHNY and CDR2 is SVGAGI (reference sequence). The CDR3 runs to 13 residues. The CDR3 loop reads CASSKDPDYEQYF. In DNA form, the CDR3 reads TGTGCCAGCAGTAAGGACCCCGACTACGAGCAGTACTTC.

V usage is TRBV29-1 and J usage is TRBJ1-2; a possible D gene is TRBD1 (6 bases). The CDR3 totals 11 residues. CDR1 SQVTM and CDR2 ANQGSEA come from the germline V gene. V was cut by 4 bases and J by 6 bases, with 9 bases left in between. The CDR3 DNA follows: TGCAGCGTTGGCAGGGGCGATGGCTACACCTTC. Translated: CSVGRGDGYTF.

Only a few counts were recorded for this clonotype. V usage is TRBV11-2 and J usage is TRBJ2-2, with D perhaps TRBD1 (5 bases). Germline V lookup: CDR1 SGHAT, CDR2 FQNNGV. The CDR3 loop spans 15 amino acids. Trimming cost V 4 bases and J 1 base, with 10 bases left between them. As DNA, the CDR3 is TGTGCCAGCAGCTACCTACAGGAGAACACCGGGGAGCTGTTTTTT. Residues: CASSYLQENTGELFF.

The V call is TRBV2, the J call TRBJ2-1; D is unresolved. Germline CDR1 SNHLY, CDR2 FYNNEI. The CDR3 runs 12 residues. The V end was cut by 8 bases, the J end by 5 bases, with 10 bases between. CDR3 sequence reads: CASGEPNNEQFF. CDR3 nucleotide sequence: TGTGCCAGCGGGGAACCCAACAATGAGCAGTTCTTC.

The genes are TRBV20-1 and TRBJ2-1; D is ambiguous. This CDR3 region has 12 residues. CDR1 is DFQATT, CDR2 SNEGSKA, per germline (reference sequence). With 6 bases removed from V and 5 bases from J, the gap between germline ends came to 11 bases. The CDR3 DNA sequence: TGCAGTGCGAGCGTGCATGACAATGAGCAGTTCTTC. Translation: CSASVHDNEQFF.

V usage is TRBV4-3 and J usage is TRBJ2-7, with 9 bases that match TRBD1. The CDR3 is 15 amino acids. Losses at the gene ends were 0 bases for V and 3 bases for J; bases not matched to a gene: 3. CDR1 is LGHNA and CDR2 is YSLEER in the germline V gene. CDR3 in amino acids: CASSQEPGQGYEQYF. The CDR3 bases are TGCGCCAGCAGCCAAGAACCGGGACAGGGCTACGAGCAGTACTTC.

The chain combines TRBV11-2 with TRBJ2-7; 8 nucleotides match TRBD1. Germline CDR1 SGHAT, CDR2 FQNNGV. The CDR3 consists of 13 residues. J lost 3 bases, V lost 10 bases, and 8 bases had no gene match. The CDR3 coding sequence is TGTGCCACCACGCGGGACAGGCGCTACGAGCAGTACTTC. Translated, it gives CATTRDRRYEQYF. Supplemented by reference TRBV11-2 and TRBJ2-7, the full variable domain reads EAGVAQSPRYKIIEKRQSVAFWCNPISGHATLYWYQQILGQGPKLLIQFQNNGVVDDSQLPKDRFSAERLKGVDSTLKIQPAKLEDSAVYLCATTRDRRYEQYFGPGTRLTVT.

V is TRBV5-5 and J is TRBJ2-7; perhaps TRBD1 as D (6 bases). CDR3 length equals 14 residues. Trimming cost V 3 bases and J 4 bases, with 14 bases left between them. In germline, CDR1 is SGHKS, CDR2 YYEKEE (reference sequence). The CDR3 region is CASSSGQLRYEQYF. Written as DNA, the CDR3 is TGTGCCAGCAGCTCAGGACAGCTTCGATACGAGCAGTACTTC.

V usage is TRBV7-2 and J usage is TRBJ2-7; 8 bases match TRBD1. Germline CDR1 and CDR2: SGHTA and FQGNSA. This CDR3 is built from 16 residues. The V and J ends lost 2 bases and 7 bases, in that order; junction bases with no gene match: 13. This CDR3 is CASSLSLRQGAGEQYF. CDR3 sequence (DNA): TGTGCCAGCAGCTTAAGTCTACGGCAGGGGGCGGGGGAGCAGTACTTC. Drawing the rest from reference TRBV7-2 and TRBJ2-7, the complete variable domain is GAGVSQSPSNKVTEKGKDVELRCDPISGHTALYWYRQSLGQGLEFLIYFQGNSAPDKSGLPSDRFSAERTGGSVSTLTIQRTQQEDSAVYLCASSLSLRQGAGEQYFGPGTRLTVT.

A note on this clonotype: Germline and junction disagree at one end, which may indicate a read error. This chain uses TRBV7-7 with TRBJ2-5; TRBD2 might be the D (6 bases). Germline values: CDR1 SSHAT, CDR2 FNYEAQ (reference sequence). The CDR3 is 14 residues long. The CDR3 DNA follows: TGTGCTAGCAGCTTAGGGACGGCGGGGGAGACCCAGTACTTC. This gives the protein CASSLGTAGETQYF.

This clonotype was observed at least ten times. The rearrangement joins TRBV15 to TRBJ2-5, with 10 bases aligning to TRBD1. The ends lost 3 bases at V and 5 bases at J; junction bases unmatched: 3. The CDR3 extends over 14 amino acids. Germline CDR1 is LNHNV and CDR2 is YYDKDF (reference sequence). CDR3 region: CATSRRQGAETQYF. As DNA, the CDR3 is TGTGCCACCAGCAGGAGACAGGGGGCTGAGACCCAGTACTTC.

As to this clonotype: A much more abundant neighbour one base away suggests this may be a read error. The V gene is TRBV12-3 or TRBV12-4, the J gene TRBJ2-2; 7 positions match TRBD1. J lost 6 bases, V lost 4 bases, and 5 bases had no gene match. The CDR3 spans 14 residues. As DNA, the CDR3 is TGTGCCAGCAGTTCATCAGGGGGTGCCGGGGAGCTGTTTTTT. It specifies CASSSSGGAGELFF.

V and J are TRBV7-9 and TRBJ2-7; D ambiguous. V was pared by 6 bases and J by 0 bases, with 9 bases between. Germline V gives CDR1 SEHNR, CDR2 FQNEAQ (reference sequence). The CDR3 extends over 13 amino acids. CDR3 in DNA: TGTGCCAGCAGTTCCGCCCGCTCCTACGAGCAGTACTTC. This translates into CASSSARSYEQYF.

The table lists this clonotype with a few counts. The rearrangement links TRBV5-1 to TRBJ2-1, with 12 bases that match TRBD2. The CDR3 spans 14 residues. Per the germline V gene, CDR1 is SGHRS and CDR2 is YFSETQ. The trim removed 3 bases at V and 9 bases at J, leaving 4 bases unmatched. The CDR3 sequence: CASSSGLAGSEQFF. The CDR3 DNA follows: TGCGCCAGCAGCTCGGGACTAGCGGGCAGTGAGCAGTTCTTC.

This clonotype turned up a few times. V and J are TRBV7-2 and TRBJ1-2, with D unresolved. CDR1 SGHTA and CDR2 FQGNSA come from the germline V gene. The V end lost 5 bases, the J end lost 9 bases, and 22 bases lay between the germline ends. The CDR3 loop spans 15 amino acids. CDR3 in DNA: TGTGCCAGCAGCCCAGAGCCGTCCCAAAGTAGGAGCTACACCTTC. Its translation: CASSPEPSQSRSYTF.

This clonotype was seen more than once but under ten times. The chain carries TRBV5-1 and TRBJ1-2, with TRBD1 matching over 8 bases. With 2 bases clipped from V and 8 bases from J, the junction kept 5 bases outside the gene matches. This CDR3 has 13 amino acids. Looked up from germline, CDR1 is SGHRS and CDR2 is YFSETQ. The CDR3 loop is CASSFQGAGGYTF. The CDR3 DNA reads as TGCGCCAGCAGCTTCCAGGGGGCTGGAGGCTACACCTTC.

This clonotype has a handful of counts. The J gene is TRBJ2-3, the V gene TRBV6-1; TRBD2 aligns across 16 bases. Germline V CDR1 and CDR2: MNHNS, SASEGT. The V and J ends lost 6 bases and 5 bases, in that order; junction bases with no gene match: 2. The CDR3 runs to 15 residues. The CDR3 coding sequence is TGTGCCAGCAGCGGGACTAGCGGGGGGGGAGATACGCAGTATTTT. This translates into CASSGTSGGGDTQYF.